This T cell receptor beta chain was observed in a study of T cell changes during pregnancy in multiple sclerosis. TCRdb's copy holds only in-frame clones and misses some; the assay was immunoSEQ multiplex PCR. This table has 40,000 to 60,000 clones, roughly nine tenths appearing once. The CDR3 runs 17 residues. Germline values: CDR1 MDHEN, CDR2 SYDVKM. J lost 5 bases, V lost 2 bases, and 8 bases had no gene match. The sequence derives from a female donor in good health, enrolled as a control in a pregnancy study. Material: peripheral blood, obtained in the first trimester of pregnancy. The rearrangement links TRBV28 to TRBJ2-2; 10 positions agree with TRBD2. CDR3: CASSLGLAGAITGELFF. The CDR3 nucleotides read TGTGCCAGCAGTTTAGGTCTAGCGGGAGCCATAACCGGGGAGCTGTTTTTT. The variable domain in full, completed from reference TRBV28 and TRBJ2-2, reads DVKVTQSSRYLVKRTGEKVFLECVQDMDHENMFWYRQDPGLGLRLIYFSYDVKMKEKGDIPEGYSVSREKKERFSLILESASTNQTSMYLCASSLGLAGAITGELFFGEGSRLTVL.